These 29 T cell receptor beta chains share one sample of origin, sequenced in a study of T cells after yellow fever vaccination. TCRdb reprocessed the 5' RACE reads with MiXCR, giving one entry per CDR3 protein. This sample has fewer than 650,000 distinct CDR3 sequences; around a fifth occur once, and the top ten carry about a sixth. The starting material was PBMCs, obtained roughly 20 days after the first yellow fever vaccination. The receptors come from a man aged 18-30 years who received the YFV17D yellow fever vaccine.

CDR3 in amino acids: CASSPSEGAREQYF. CDR3 DNA: TGTGCCAGCAGCCCTTCAGAGGGGGCGCGGGAGCAGTACTTC. J is TRBJ2-7 and V is TRBV7-9, with 7 bases matching TRBD1. CDR1 SEHNR and CDR2 FQNEAQ come from the germline V gene (reference sequence). With V trimmed by 5 bases and J by 7 bases, 11 bases remained unmatched. This CDR3 is built from 14 residues.

The CDR3 loop is CASSWAGGRQPQHF. Here the CDR3 DNA reads TGTGCCAGCAGTTGGGCAGGGGGCAGGCAGCCCCAGCATTTT. V is TRBV6-2 or TRBV6-3 and J is TRBJ1-5; 8 bases are a match to TRBD1. After removal of 4 bases from V and 7 bases from J, the junction contained 6 bases not matched to a gene. The germline CDR1 and CDR2 sequences are MNHEY and SVGEGT. This CDR3 region has 14 residues.

V usage is TRBV12-3 or TRBV12-4 and J usage is TRBJ2-1; possible D gene TRBD2, 6 bases. This CDR3 contains 16 residues. The V end was cut by 0 bases, the J end by 7 bases, with 16 bases between. The CDR3 spells CASSLALGLFQNEQFF. For the CDR3, the DNA is TGTGCCAGCAGTTTAGCGCTAGGACTATTTCAAAATGAGCAGTTCTTC.

Only a few counts were recorded for this clonotype. The chain combines TRBV7-9 with TRBJ1-1; D may be TRBD1 (6 bases). Germline CDR1 is SEHNR and CDR2 is FQNEAQ (reference sequence). The germline V and J ends were trimmed by 5 bases and 4 bases, with 17 bases remaining between them. This CDR3 has 15 residues. The chain's CDR3 is CASSHPQGSFTEAFF. In nucleotides, the CDR3 is TGTGCCAGCAGCCATCCACAGGGTTCTTTCACTGAAGCTTTCTTT.

The V gene is TRBV6-1, the J gene TRBJ1-3; possible D gene TRBD1, 5 bases. Germline CDR1 reads MNHNS; CDR2 reads SASEGT. The CDR3 covers 16 residues. V lost 6 bases and J 0 bases, leaving 15 bases between the germline ends. This CDR3 is CASSNTGTNSGNTIYF. CDR3 coding DNA: TGTGCCAGCAGCAATACCGGGACGAACTCTGGAAACACCATATATTTT.

This clonotype was detected only a few times. The rearrangement joins TRBV11-2 to TRBJ2-3; D may be TRBD1 (6 bases). Germline values: CDR1 SGHAT, CDR2 FQNNGV. This CDR3 is built from 13 residues. Trimming removed 6 bases at V and 4 bases at J, with 11 bases between. The CDR3 spells CASRYRVADTQYF. The CDR3 DNA reads TGTGCCAGCAGATACAGGGTTGCAGATACGCAGTATTTT.

The chain employs TRBV2 and TRBJ1-1, with 9 positions matching TRBD1. Germline CDR1 is SNHLY and CDR2 is FYNNEI. J lost 6 bases, V lost 4 bases, and 6 bases had no gene match. CDR3 length equals 14 residues. The CDR3 DNA reads as TGTGCCAGCAGTGCGACAGGGGGGATCGCTGAAGCTTTCTTT. Protein: CASSATGGIAEAFF.

The CDR3: CASSQGSDSYEQYF. The CDR3 DNA reads as TGCGCCAGCAGCCAAGGCTCGGATTCCTACGAGCAGTACTTC. The J gene is TRBJ2-7, the V gene TRBV4-1; D unclear. Deletions cut 1 base from V and 1 base from J, with 8 bases between. Per germline, CDR1 MGHRA and CDR2 YSYEKL. CDR3 length: 14 amino acids.

This rearrangement joins TRBV4-1 to TRBJ2-4; D uncertain. The CDR3 extends over 15 amino acids. Trimming pared 5 bases from V and 1 base from J, leaving 12 bases between. Per the germline V gene, CDR1 is MGHRA and CDR2 is YSYEKL. DNA of the CDR3: TGCGCCAGCAGCTATTTCACAGCCGCCAAAAACATTCAGTACTTC. This gives the protein CASSYFTAAKNIQYF.

The gene calls are TRBV7-6 and TRBJ2-1; D is perhaps TRBD2 (5 bases). The V and J ends lost 4 bases and 2 bases respectively, with 15 bases between them. Germline CDR1 is SGHVS and CDR2 is FNYEAQ. The CDR3 length is 16 residues. Here the CDR3 DNA reads TGTGCCAGCAGCTCCCCTAGCCTGACTCCCTACAATGAGCAGTTCTTC. It translates to CASSSPSLTPYNEQFF.

This clonotype was observed a handful of times. The chain links TRBV4-3 to TRBJ1-1; D is unclear. V was clipped by 1 base and J by 4 bases, with 10 bases between them. This CDR3 spans 14 amino acids. From germline, CDR1 is LGHNA and CDR2 YSLEER. CDR3 in DNA: TGCGCCAGCAGCCAAGTGCGGGCCGGCACTGAAGCTTTCTTT. This sequence encodes CASSQVRAGTEAFF.

V usage is TRBV5-1 and J usage is TRBJ2-3; TRBD2 agrees at 7 bases. The germline V gene has CDR1 SGHRS and CDR2 YFSETQ. The CDR3 consists of 18 residues. The V segment lost 0 bases and the J segment 0 bases; nucleotides outside the gene matches: 10. In DNA form, the CDR3 reads TGCGCCAGCAGCTTGGACCCCCCCAGCGGGGTTAGCACAGATACGCAGTATTTT. This gives the protein CASSLDPPSGVSTDTQYF. The full variable domain, rest sourced from reference TRBV5-1 and TRBJ2-3, is KAGVTQTPRYLIKTRGQQVTLSCSPISGHRSVSWYQQTPGQGLQFLFEYFSETQRNKGNFPGRFSGRQFSNSRSEMNVSTLELGDSALYLCASSLDPPSGVSTDTQYFGPGTRLTVL.

In this sample, this clonotype turned up a few times. J is TRBJ1-4 and V is TRBV15, with 7 bases identical to TRBD1. Germline V lookup: CDR1 LNHNV, CDR2 YYDKDF (reference sequence). With 2 bases clipped from V and 3 bases from J, the junction kept 15 bases outside the gene matches. The CDR3 extends over 19 amino acids. CDR3 nucleotides: TGTGCCACCAGCAGACCTAACTTCGGGACAGTTACCTCTAATGAAAAACTGTTTTTT. Amino acids: CATSRPNFGTVTSNEKLFF.

There are a few counts of this clonotype. This chain links TRBV21-1 with TRBJ1-1. TRBV21-1 is termed a pseudogene. The CDR3 is made up of 14 amino acids. The CDR3 DNA is TGTGCCAGCAGCAAAGACACACGATCGATAGAAGCTTTCTTT. This encodes CASSKDTRSIEAFF.

The chain combines TRBV4-2 with TRBJ2-6; 9 nucleotides line up with TRBD1. This CDR3 comprises 20 residues. The germline V gene encodes CDR1 LGHNA and CDR2 YNFKEQ. Trimming removed 2 bases from V and 5 bases from J; junction bases left unmatched: 16. DNA for the CDR3: TGTGCCAGCAGCCAACCCATTGGGGGACAGGGCCCTGGAAGGGCCAACGTCCTGACTTTC. Its translation: CASSQPIGGQGPGRANVLTF.

This chain uses TRBV5-1 with TRBJ2-3, with 8 bases fitting TRBD2. The V segment lost 4 bases and the J segment 0 bases; nucleotides outside the gene matches: 10. Per germline, CDR1 SGHRS and CDR2 YFSETQ. The CDR3 contains 17 residues. CDR3 sequence: CASSHRRGASSTDTQYF. As DNA, the CDR3 is TGCGCCAGCAGCCACCGGCGGGGGGCGTCTAGCACAGATACGCAGTATTTT.

This clonotype was seen more than once but under ten times. The V call is TRBV5-1, the J call TRBJ2-3; D perhaps matches TRBD1 (5 bases). CDR3 size: 13 residues. CDR1 and CDR2 from the germline V gene are SGHRS and YFSETQ. Trimming removed 2 bases from V and 4 bases from J, with 8 bases in between. The CDR3 bases are TGCGCCAGCAGCTTTCAGGGCTCAGATACGCAGTATTTT. This encodes CASSFQGSDTQYF. The full variable domain, rest sourced from reference TRBV5-1 and TRBJ2-3, is KAGVTQTPRYLIKTRGQQVTLSCSPISGHRSVSWYQQTPGQGLQFLFEYFSETQRNKGNFPGRFSGRQFSNSRSEMNVSTLELGDSALYLCASSFQGSDTQYFGPGTRLTVL.

The rearrangement uses TRBV20-1 and TRBJ2-3; tentative D call: TRBD1 (6 bases). Germline CDR1 is DFQATT and CDR2 is SNEGSKA (reference sequence). Between the trimmed V and J ends, which lost 6 bases and 3 bases, there was a span of 16 bases. This CDR3 is built from 14 residues. The CDR3: CSAKDSVRTDTQYF. The CDR3 DNA reads as TGCAGTGCCAAGGACAGTGTAAGGACAGATACGCAGTATTTT.

This clonotype was seen a few times. The genes are TRBV3-1 and TRBJ2-2, with 10 bases aligning to TRBD1. Germline V lookup: CDR1 LGHDT, CDR2 YNNKEL (reference sequence). V shed 0 bases and J 5 bases; nucleotides not matched to a gene: 3. The CDR3 covers 16 residues. CDR3 loop: CASSQEWTGGTGELFF. CDR3 nucleotides: TGTGCCAGCAGCCAAGAATGGACAGGGGGTACCGGGGAGCTGTTTTTT.

The J gene is TRBJ1-5, the V gene TRBV30; D gene uncertain. Germline CDR1 and CDR2: GTSNPN and SVGIG (reference sequence). Trimming took off 1 base at V and 5 bases at J, with 12 bases between the two ends. CDR3 length: 14 residues. The CDR3 coding sequence is TGTGCCTGGAGTGAGGCCATTGCTCATCAGCCCCAGCATTTT. Its translation is CAWSEAIAHQPQHF.

This rearrangement joins TRBV11-2 to TRBJ1-5; 12 bases agree with TRBD1. The CDR3 spans 18 residues. V lost 1 base to trimming and J lost 1 base; unmatched junction nucleotides: 5. Germline V CDR1 and CDR2: SGHAT, FQNNGV. The CDR3 DNA reads as TGTGCCAGCAGCTTAGGTTGGGGACAGGGGGCGAGCAATCAGCCCCAGCATTTT. Amino acids: CASSLGWGQGASNQPQHF. Variable domain in full (rest from reference TRBV11-2 and TRBJ1-5): EAGVAQSPRYKIIEKRQSVAFWCNPISGHATLYWYQQILGQGPKLLIQFQNNGVVDDSQLPKDRFSAERLKGVDSTLKIQPAKLEDSAVYLCASSLGWGQGASNQPQHFGDGTRLSIL.

This chain connects TRBV7-2 to TRBJ2-7; D remains unclear. CDR1 is SGHTA and CDR2 is FQGNSA in the germline V gene. The V gene lost 0 bases and the J gene lost 5 bases, with 8 bases spanning the gap. The CDR3 is 13 residues long. The CDR3 spells CASSLAGINEQYV. CDR3 DNA sequence: TGTGCCAGCAGCTTAGCAGGGATCAACGAGCAGTACGTC.

This clonotype was counted between two and nine times. The chain employs TRBV10-3 and TRBJ1-2; D is ambiguous. The germline CDR1 and CDR2 sequences are ENHRY and SYGVKD. The CDR3 totals 13 residues. V was pared by 10 bases and J by 6 bases, with 18 bases between. The chain's CDR3 is CASSATWSDGYTF. The CDR3 coding sequence is TGTGCCAGCTCTGCCACCTGGAGTGATGGCTACACCTTC.

This clonotype was counted a few times. This sequence joins TRBV5-1 and TRBJ2-1; D not certain. The V gene's germline CDR1 is SGHRS and CDR2 YFSETQ. The CDR3 consists of 14 residues. V lost 4 bases and J 0 bases, leaving 8 bases between the germline ends. CDR3 sequence (DNA): TGCGCCAGCAGCCCTTTAGCCTCCTACAATGAGCAGTTCTTC. This sequence encodes CASSPLASYNEQFF.

In this sample, this clonotype turned up a few times. This rearrangement joins TRBV4-1 to TRBJ2-6, with D tentatively TRBD1 (5 bases). V gave up 2 bases and J gave up 0 bases, with 14 bases separating them. CDR3 length: 18 residues. The germline V gene encodes CDR1 MGHRA and CDR2 YSYEKL. CDR3 nucleotides: TGCGCCAGCAGCCAACAGAGCAGGGCCCTCTCTGGGGCCAACGTCCTGACTTTC. This gives the protein CASSQQSRALSGANVLTF.

This clonotype came up a few times. J is TRBJ2-3 and V is TRBV4-1, with D perhaps assigned TRBD1 or TRBD2 (5 bases each). The V and J ends lost 4 bases and 5 bases respectively, with 10 bases between them. CDR1 and CDR2 from the germline V gene are MGHRA and YSYEKL. This CDR3 is built from 13 residues. CDR3 coding DNA: TGCGCCAGCAGCCGCGAGGGGAGAGATACGCAGTATTTT. This translates into CASSREGRDTQYF.

This clonotype was seen more than once but under ten times. This chain links TRBV4-3 with TRBJ2-5; the D is unclear. With 0 bases removed from V and 0 bases from J, the gap between germline ends came to 11 bases. In germline, CDR1 is LGHNA, CDR2 YSLEER. The CDR3 has 16 residues. The DNA of the CDR3 is TGCGCCAGCAGCCAAGATAACGGGCCATACCAAGAGACCCAGTACTTC. Translation: CASSQDNGPYQETQYF.

The rearrangement uses TRBV4-3 and TRBJ2-4; D call uncertain. Germline-derived CDR1 and CDR2 are LGHNA and YSLEER. V was clipped by 3 bases and J by 0 bases, with 18 bases between them. The CDR3 is 18 residues long. This chain's CDR3 is CASSQSIWADRAKNIQYF. CDR3 sequence (DNA): TGCGCCAGCAGCCAGTCGATCTGGGCCGATCGAGCCAAAAACATTCAGTACTTC.

To note about this clonotype: One end of the junction is discordant with germline, which a read error may explain. The genes are TRBV7-7 and TRBJ2-2, with a weak D call TRBD1 (6 bases). Germline CDR1 reads SSHAT; CDR2 reads FNYEAQ (reference sequence). The CDR3 is made up of 13 amino acids. CDR3 sequence reads: CASSPTQGGELFF. The CDR3 region has the DNA TGTGCTAGCAGCCCAACGCAGGGGGGGGAGCTGTTTTTT.